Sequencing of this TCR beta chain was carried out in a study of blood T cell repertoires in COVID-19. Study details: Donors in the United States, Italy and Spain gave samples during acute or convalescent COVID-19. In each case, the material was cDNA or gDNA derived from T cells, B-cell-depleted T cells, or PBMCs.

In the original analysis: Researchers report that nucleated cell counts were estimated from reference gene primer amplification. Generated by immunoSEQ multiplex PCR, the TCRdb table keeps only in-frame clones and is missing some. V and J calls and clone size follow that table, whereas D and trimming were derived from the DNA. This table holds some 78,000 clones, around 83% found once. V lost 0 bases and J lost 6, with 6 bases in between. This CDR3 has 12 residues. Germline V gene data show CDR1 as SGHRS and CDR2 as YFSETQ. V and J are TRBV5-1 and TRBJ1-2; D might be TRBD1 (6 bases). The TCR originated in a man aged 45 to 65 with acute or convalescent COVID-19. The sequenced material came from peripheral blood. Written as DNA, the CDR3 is TGCGCCAGCAGCTTGGACAGGGATGGCTACACCTTC. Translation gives CASSLDRDGYTF. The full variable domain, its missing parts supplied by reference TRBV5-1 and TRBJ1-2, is KAGVTQTPRYLIKTRGQQVTLSCSPISGHRSVSWYQQTPGQGLQFLFEYFSETQRNKGNFPGRFSGRQFSNSRSEMNVSTLELGDSALYLCASSLDRDGYTFGSGTRLTVV.